This T cell receptor (beta chain) was documented in a study of metastatic and nonmetastatic thyroid tumors. Across the study: Repertoires from malignant and benign thyroid patients were compared across blood and tumor or nodule tissue.

As handled by the study authors: Variation in CDR3 across clinicopathological groups served as the basis for constructing a distant-metastasis classifier in papillary thyroid cancer. Using MiXCR, TCRdb re-called clones from the PCR reads. TCRdb's processing, not the study's, gives the V and J calls here. The data contain around 17,000 clones, around a quarter of them singletons. The germline V and J ends were trimmed by 3 bases and 8 bases, with 10 bases remaining between them. This CDR3 is 12 amino acids long. Germline CDR1 is SGHTA and CDR2 is FQGNSA. Comment on this clone: Its antigen is not known.

Study-wide results and limits: Reports indicated that malignant thyroid tumors showed significantly higher TCR beta diversity than benign nodules did, in blood and tumor.

No patient had received any treatment before thyroid surgery. The chain joins TRBV7-2 to TRBJ1-2; no clear D gene. Sequenced material: tumor tissue. The clonotype originates from a female donor with papillary thyroid cancer or a benign thyroid nodule (not recorded which). Some clones in this sample may be carry-over from other donors' samples. CDR3 in DNA: TGTGCCAGCAGCTTCTTAGATTACGGCTACACCTTC. Protein product: CASSFLDYGYTF.